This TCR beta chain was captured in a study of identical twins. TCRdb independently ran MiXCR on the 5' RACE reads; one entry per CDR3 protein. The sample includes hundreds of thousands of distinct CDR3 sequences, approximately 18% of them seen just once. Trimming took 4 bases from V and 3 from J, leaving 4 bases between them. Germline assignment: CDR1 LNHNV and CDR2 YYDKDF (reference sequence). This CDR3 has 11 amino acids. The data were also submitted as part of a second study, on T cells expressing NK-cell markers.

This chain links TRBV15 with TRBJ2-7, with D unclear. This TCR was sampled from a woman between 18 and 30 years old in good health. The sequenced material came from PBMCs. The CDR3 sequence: CATSTFYEQYF. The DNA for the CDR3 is TGTGCCACCAGCACATTCTACGAGCAGTACTTC.